This is a list of T cell receptor beta chains from one sample in a study of cytomegalovirus exposure and HLA in healthy donors. Using immunoSEQ multiplex PCR, the repertoire was profiled, and TCRdb retains in-frame clones only, with some absent. Here the sample spans about 140,000 clones, more than 70% being singletons. The sample comprised PBMCs. These receptors all stem from a male donor in good health and CMV-seropositive. The conserved cysteine and the conserved F or W are not part of the CDR3 here.

v_call cdr3_aa
TRBV7-9 ASSLGQGHADTEAF
TRBV6-6 ASSSSSGGTDTQY
TRBV6-1 ASSVGGGGTEAF
TRBV7-2 ASSLASNSPGLATGELF
TRBV9 ASSGGTGLEYSPLH
TRBV7-2 ASSPKRGGGTDTQY
TRBV28 ASSFGIYEQY
TRBV5-4 ASSFGGEGRGAF
TRBV18 ASSAAAGYLYEQY
TRBV30 AWSSAPMVNTEAF
TRBV10-3 AISEPGISSGANVLT
TRBV28 ASRGQGYNSNQPQH
TRBV6-5 ASSSYRTGNQPQH
TRBV4-2 ASSQEGTGFYNEQF
TRBV7-2 ASSWGQGAGELF
TRBV29-1 SVTGTGRVGELF
TRBV13 ASRWGLAGGSYEQY
TRBV6-1 ASVRLAGEVNEQF
TRBV25-1 ASSADRGYEQY
TRBV15 ATSRDSTGVAEAF
TRBV9 ASSRSGGEEKLF
TRBV11-2 ASSLDLGLTGSKNTEAF
TRBV4-3 ASSSQVLETYEQY
TRBV13 ASSTRTSGGGEQF
TRBV7-2 ASSLLTYEQY